The rows below give T cell receptor beta chains drawn from one sample of a study of T cells in Graves' hyperthyroidism and ophthalmopathy. TCRdb analysed the multiplex PCR reads with MiXCR anew, one entry per CDR3 protein. The sample holds roughly 170,000 distinct CDR3 sequences, more than 15% seen once. Source material: blood. The receptors stem from a woman in her forties or fifties with Graves' hyperthyroidism. CDR3s include the opening cysteine and the closing phenylalanine or tryptophan. Fields, in order: CDR3 length, J gene, clone size, V gene, D gene, CDR3 DNA, CDR3 protein. The D gene is left open where the match is weak. Expanded clones get a size class; other rows say once, few or many, or leave the size out.

length: 15; J: TRBJ2-3; size: many; V: TRBV9; D: NA; DNA: TGTGCCAGCAGCGTACACTCGGGGAGCACAGATACGCAGTATTTT; CDR3: CASSVHSGSTDTQYF
length: 14; J: TRBJ1-2; size: NA; V: TRBV28; D: NA; DNA: TGTGCCAGCAGTGCCCGGGGGAGCGCCTTTGGCTACACCTTC; CDR3: CASSARGSAFGYTF
length: 14; J: TRBJ1-2; size: many; V: TRBV7-2; D: NA; DNA: TGTGCCAGCAGCTTAGACGCAGGGCCCTATGGCTACACCTTC; CDR3: CASSLDAGPYGYTF
length: 17; J: TRBJ1-2; size: many; V: TRBV5-8; D: TRBD1; DNA: TGTGCCAGCAGCTCCCGGGACAGGGGGCGTGGGAACTATGGCTACACCTTC; CDR3: CASSSRDRGRGNYGYTF
length: 11; J: TRBJ1-6; size: many; V: TRBV28; D: NA; DNA: TGTGCCAGCAGCGACGATTCACCCCTCCACTTT; CDR3: CASSDDSPLHF
length: 16; J: TRBJ1-1; size: few; V: TRBV7-9; D: TRBD1; DNA: TGTGCCAGCAGCTTGAAACAGGGGGCGCGGAACACTGAAGCTTTCTTT; CDR3: CASSLKQGARNTEAFF
length: 15; J: TRBJ1-4; size: few; V: TRBV18; D: NA; DNA: TGTGCCAGCTCACCCACGGGAGGGACTAATGAAAAACTGTTTTTT; CDR3: CASSPTGGTNEKLFF
length: 15; J: TRBJ2-7; size: many; V: TRBV18; D: NA; DNA: TGTGCCAGCTCACCTCGACAGTTGAGCTCCTACGAGCAGTACTTC; CDR3: CASSPRQLSSYEQYF
length: 14; J: TRBJ2-3; size: many; V: TRBV7-3; D: NA; DNA: TGTGCCAGCAGTTATTGGGGGAACACAGATACGCAGTATTTT; CDR3: CASSYWGNTDTQYF
length: 10; J: TRBJ2-1; size: many; V: TRBV29-1; D: NA; DNA: TGCAGCGTTGTAGTGAATGAGCAGTTCTTC; CDR3: CSVVVNEQFF
length: 15; J: TRBJ1-6; size: few; V: TRBV24-1; D: NA; DNA: TGTGCCACCAGTGATTTACCTTGGATTAATTCACCCCTCCACTTT; CDR3: CATSDLPWINSPLHF
length: 18; J: TRBJ1-4; size: NA; V: TRBV3-1; D: NA; DNA: TGTGCCAGCAGTGCGAGGGGGGTTTGGGGCGCAACTAATGAAAAACTGTTTTTT; CDR3: CASSARGVWGATNEKLFF
length: 16; J: TRBJ2-5; size: many; V: TRBV25-1; D: TRBD2; DNA: TGTGCCAGCAGTGAAAGCGGGGGGGCCAATCCAGAGACCCAGTACTTC; CDR3: CASSESGGANPETQYF
length: 15; J: TRBJ2-1; size: many; V: TRBV7-8; D: TRBD2; DNA: TGTGCCAGCAGCTTAAGACTAGCGGGTGTCAATGAGCAGTTCTTC; CDR3: CASSLRLAGVNEQFF
length: 16; J: TRBJ2-7; size: many; V: TRBV7-2; D: NA; DNA: TGTGCCAGCAGCTTAGAAGCTTGGTATAGCTCCTACGAGCAGTACTTC; CDR3: CASSLEAWYSSYEQYF
length: 16; J: TRBJ2-2; size: NA; V: TRBV7-6; D: TRBD1; DNA: TGTGCCAGCTTCAGACAGGGCGGAAGCCACACCGGGGAGCTGTTTTTT; CDR3: CASFRQGGSHTGELFF
length: 15; J: TRBJ1-5; size: many; V: TRBV19; D: NA; DNA: TGTGCCAGTACCCACAGGGACGATCCGACGCAGCCCCAGCATTTT; CDR3: CASTHRDDPTQPQHF
length: 16; J: TRBJ2-4; size: NA; V: TRBV14; D: NA; DNA: TGTGCCAGCAGCCAAGGCCACGTCCTAGCCAAAAACATTCAGTACTTC; CDR3: CASSQGHVLAKNIQYF
length: 13; J: TRBJ2-5; size: NA; V: TRBV7-8; D: NA; DNA: TGTGCCAGCAGCTTAGAACGCCCCGAGACCCAGTACTTC; CDR3: CASSLERPETQYF
length: 13; J: TRBJ1-1; size: NA; V: TRBV11-2; D: NA; DNA: TGTGCCAGCAGCTCTAGACGGGATACTGAAGCTTTCTTT; CDR3: CASSSRRDTEAFF
length: 14; J: TRBJ2-7; size: NA; V: TRBV20-1; D: NA; DNA: TGCAGTGCTCCGACACCTCCAAGTCGGTACGAGCAGTACTTC; CDR3: CSAPTPPSRYEQYF
length: 13; J: TRBJ2-2; size: NA; V: TRBV25-1; D: NA; DNA: TGTGCCAGCAGAGGAGTAATGACCGGGGAGCTGTTTTTT; CDR3: CASRGVMTGELFF
length: 20; J: TRBJ2-2; size: NA; V: TRBV4-1; D: NA; DNA: TGCGCCAGCAGCCAAGACAGAGGGGCTTGGGGTTTAGTAAACACCGGGGAGCTGTTTTTT; CDR3: CASSQDRGAWGLVNTGELFF
length: 15; J: TRBJ2-2; size: many; V: TRBV19; D: NA; DNA: TGTGCCAGTAGTATCGGGAAAGGGAGCACCGGGGAGCTGTTTTTT; CDR3: CASSIGKGSTGELFF
length: 14; J: TRBJ2-7; size: many; V: TRBV28; D: NA; DNA: TGTGCCAGCATCCCCGGGGCTTTTCGGTACGAGCAGTACTTC; CDR3: CASIPGAFRYEQYF
length: 15; J: TRBJ1-1; size: many; V: TRBV7-2; D: TRBD1; DNA: TGTGCCAGCAGCTTAGCTTGGGGACAGGGAAGTGAAGCTTTCTTT; CDR3: CASSLAWGQGSEAFF
length: 14; J: TRBJ2-1; size: NA; V: TRBV28; D: NA; DNA: TGTGCCAGCAGTTGGAACGGGAGAGGGGACGGGCAGTTCTTC; CDR3: CASSWNGRGDGQFF
length: 16; J: TRBJ1-5; size: many; V: TRBV10-3; D: NA; DNA: TGTGCCATCAGTGTTGGCTCTTGGGGAAGCAATCAGCCCCAGCATTTT; CDR3: CAISVGSWGSNQPQHF